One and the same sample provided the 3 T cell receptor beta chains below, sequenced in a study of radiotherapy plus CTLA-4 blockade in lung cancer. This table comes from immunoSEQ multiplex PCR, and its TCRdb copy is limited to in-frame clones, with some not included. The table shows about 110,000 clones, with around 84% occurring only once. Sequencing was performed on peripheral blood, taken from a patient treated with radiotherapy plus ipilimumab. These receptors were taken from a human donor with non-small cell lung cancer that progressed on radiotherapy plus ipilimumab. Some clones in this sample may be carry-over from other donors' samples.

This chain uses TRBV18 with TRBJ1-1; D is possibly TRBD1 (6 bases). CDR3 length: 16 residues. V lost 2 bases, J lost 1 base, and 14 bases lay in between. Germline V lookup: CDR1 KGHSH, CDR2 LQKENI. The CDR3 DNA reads TGTGCCAGCTCACCAACTTCACAGGGCTGGAACACTGAAGCTTTCTTT. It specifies CASSPTSQGWNTEAFF.

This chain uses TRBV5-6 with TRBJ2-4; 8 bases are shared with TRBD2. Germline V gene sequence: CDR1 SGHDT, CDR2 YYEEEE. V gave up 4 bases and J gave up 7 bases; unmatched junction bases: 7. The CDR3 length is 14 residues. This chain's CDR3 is CASSPRTGGNIQYF. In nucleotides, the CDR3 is TGTGCCAGCAGCCCCCGGACGGGAGGGAACATTCAGTACTTC.

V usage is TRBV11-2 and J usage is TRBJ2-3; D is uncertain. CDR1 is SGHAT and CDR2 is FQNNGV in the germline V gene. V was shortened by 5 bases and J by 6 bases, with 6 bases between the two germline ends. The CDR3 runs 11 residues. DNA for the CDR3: TGTGCCAGCAGCCCCGATGATACGCAGTATTTT. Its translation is CASSPDDTQYF.